Reported below is one T cell receptor beta chain. Its antigen is unidentified. The sample comes from a study of glioma-infiltrating T cells. Study-wide findings and caveats: Tissue and blood shared very few CDR3 sequences. Above-expected tissue-blood divergence occurred in all gliomas, most in low-grade ones.

The iRepertoire nested amplicon-rescue multiplex PCR amplified TCR alpha and beta CDR3s from RNA. Tissue mRNA or PBMC total RNA, about 85-400 ng, went into one-step reverse transcription and amplification. TCRdb reprocessed the multiplex PCR reads via MiXCR and lists one record per CDR3 protein. The data show roughly 100,000 distinct CDR3 sequences, about 30% seen once. This sequence was found in a human donor with low-grade glioma or glioblastoma, undergoing nonglioma brain surgery, or in good health (not recorded which). What was sequenced was glioma tissue, nonneoplastic brain tissue, or PBMCs (not recorded which).

The CDR3 is CASSDPLDTRDQPQHF. As DNA, the CDR3 is TGTGCCAGCAGTGACCCATTGGACACCAGGGATCAGCCCCAGCATTTT. The rearrangement uses TRBV2 and TRBJ1-5; the D gene is possibly TRBD1 (5 bases). There are 16 residues in the CDR3. Trimming left V 3 bases short and J 5 bases short, with 17 bases between. Germline lookup yields CDR1 SNHLY and CDR2 FYNNEI.